This T cell receptor (beta chain) was documented in a study of blood T cell repertoires in COVID-19. In the study overall: The United States, Italy and Spain were the sources of the acute and convalescent COVID-19 samples. PBMCs, B-cell-depleted T cells, or T cells provided the cDNA or gDNA that made up the material.

V was trimmed by 2 bases and J by 6 bases, leaving 16 bases between them. Per germline, CDR1 MNHEY and CDR2 SVGAGI. The CDR3 extends over 15 amino acids. This clone was observed a single time. The assay was immunoSEQ multiplex PCR, and TCRdb's table has in-frame clones only and misses some. The table records 250,000 or so clones, over 80% of them present only once. The origin of this receptor is an older woman with active or convalescent COVID-19. The sequencing sample was made of peripheral blood. The V and J genes are TRBV6-5 and TRBJ2-5; possibly TRBD1 for D (7 bases). The CDR3 here is CASSYETGRMKTQYF. In nucleotides, the CDR3 is TGTGCCAGCAGTTACGAGACAGGGAGGATGAAGACCCAGTACTTC.